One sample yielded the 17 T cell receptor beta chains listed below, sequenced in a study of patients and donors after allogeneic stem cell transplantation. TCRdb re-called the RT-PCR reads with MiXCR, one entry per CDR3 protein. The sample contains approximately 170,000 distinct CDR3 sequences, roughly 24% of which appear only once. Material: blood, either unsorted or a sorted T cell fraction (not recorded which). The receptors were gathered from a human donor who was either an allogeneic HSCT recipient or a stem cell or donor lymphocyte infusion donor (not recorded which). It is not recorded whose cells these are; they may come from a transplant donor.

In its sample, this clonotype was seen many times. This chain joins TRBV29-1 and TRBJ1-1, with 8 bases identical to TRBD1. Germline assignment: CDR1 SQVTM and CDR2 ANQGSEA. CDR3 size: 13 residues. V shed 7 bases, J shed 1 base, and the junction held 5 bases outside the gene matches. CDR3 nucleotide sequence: TGCAGCGATACGACAGGGGCGAACACTGAAGCTTTCTTT. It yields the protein CSDTTGANTEAFF.

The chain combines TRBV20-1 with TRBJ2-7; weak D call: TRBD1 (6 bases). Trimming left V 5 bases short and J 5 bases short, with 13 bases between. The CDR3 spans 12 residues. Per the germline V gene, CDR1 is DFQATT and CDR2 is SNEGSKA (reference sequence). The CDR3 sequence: CSAGLGADEQYF. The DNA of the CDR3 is TGCAGTGCTGGGTTGGGGGCTGACGAGCAGTACTTC.

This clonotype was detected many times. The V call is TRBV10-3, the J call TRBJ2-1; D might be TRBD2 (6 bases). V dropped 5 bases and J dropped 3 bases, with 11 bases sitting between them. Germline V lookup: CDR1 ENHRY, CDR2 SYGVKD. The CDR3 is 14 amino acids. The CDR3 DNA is TGTGCCATCAGTCCGGGACTCGGCTACAATGAGCAGTTCTTC. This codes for CAISPGLGYNEQFF.

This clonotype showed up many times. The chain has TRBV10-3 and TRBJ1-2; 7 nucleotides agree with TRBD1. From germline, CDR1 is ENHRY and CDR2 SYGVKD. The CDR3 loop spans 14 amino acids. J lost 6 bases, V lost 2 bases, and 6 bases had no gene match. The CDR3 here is CAISEPTGLHGYTF. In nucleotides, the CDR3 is TGTGCCATCAGTGAGCCGACAGGGCTGCATGGCTACACCTTC.

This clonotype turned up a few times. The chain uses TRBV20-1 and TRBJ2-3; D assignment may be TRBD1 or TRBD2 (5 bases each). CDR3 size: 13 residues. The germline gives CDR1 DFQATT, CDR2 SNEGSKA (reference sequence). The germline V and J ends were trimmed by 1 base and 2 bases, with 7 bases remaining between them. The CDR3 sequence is CSARGGTTDTQYF. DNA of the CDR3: TGCAGTGCTAGAGGTGGGACCACAGATACGCAGTATTTT.

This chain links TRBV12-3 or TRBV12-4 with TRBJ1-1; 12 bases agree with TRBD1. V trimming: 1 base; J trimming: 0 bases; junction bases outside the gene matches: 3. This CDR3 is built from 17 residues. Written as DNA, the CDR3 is TGTGCCAGCAGTTTAGGGGGACAGGGGGCCTTGAACACTGAAGCTTTCTTT. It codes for CASSLGGQGALNTEAFF.

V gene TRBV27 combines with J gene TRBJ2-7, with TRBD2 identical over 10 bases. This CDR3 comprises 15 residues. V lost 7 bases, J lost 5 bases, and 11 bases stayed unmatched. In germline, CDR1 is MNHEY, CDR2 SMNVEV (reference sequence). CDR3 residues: CASTKGASGSNEQYF. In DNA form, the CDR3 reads TGTGCCAGCACCAAAGGCGCTAGCGGGAGCAACGAGCAGTACTTC.

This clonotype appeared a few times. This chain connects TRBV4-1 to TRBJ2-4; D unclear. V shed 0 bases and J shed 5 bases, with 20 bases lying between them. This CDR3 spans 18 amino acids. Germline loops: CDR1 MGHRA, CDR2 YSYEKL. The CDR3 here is CASSQEGWAGLLQNIQYF. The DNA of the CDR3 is TGCGCCAGCAGCCAAGAAGGCTGGGCTGGTCTCCTCCAAAACATTCAGTACTTC.

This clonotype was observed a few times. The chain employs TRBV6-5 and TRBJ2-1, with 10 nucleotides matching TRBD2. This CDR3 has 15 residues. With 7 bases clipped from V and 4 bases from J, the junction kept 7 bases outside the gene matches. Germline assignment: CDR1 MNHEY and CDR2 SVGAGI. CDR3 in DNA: TGTGCCAGCACCAAGGGACTAGCGAATTACAATGAGCAGTTCTTC. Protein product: CASTKGLANYNEQFF.

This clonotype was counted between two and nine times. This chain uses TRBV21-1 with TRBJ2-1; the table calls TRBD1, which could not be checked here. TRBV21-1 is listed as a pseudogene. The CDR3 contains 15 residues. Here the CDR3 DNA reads TGTGCCAGCAGCAAAGACGGAAGGGGGAGTAATGAGCAGTTCTTC. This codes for CASSKDGRGSNEQFF.

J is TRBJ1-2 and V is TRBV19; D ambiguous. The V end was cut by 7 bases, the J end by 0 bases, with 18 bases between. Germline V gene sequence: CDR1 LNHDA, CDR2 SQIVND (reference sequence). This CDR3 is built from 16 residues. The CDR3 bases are TGTGCCAGTAAAGGTGGCCGTAACGAAGCTAACTATGGCTACACCTTC. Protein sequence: CASKGGRNEANYGYTF.

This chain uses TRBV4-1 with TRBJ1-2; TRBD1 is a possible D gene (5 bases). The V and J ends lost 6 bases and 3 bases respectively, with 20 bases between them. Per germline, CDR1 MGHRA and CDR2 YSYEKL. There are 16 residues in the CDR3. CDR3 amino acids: CASSSYPYRGDYGYTF. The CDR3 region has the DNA TGCGCCAGCAGTTCCTATCCCTATCGGGGGGACTATGGCTACACCTTC.

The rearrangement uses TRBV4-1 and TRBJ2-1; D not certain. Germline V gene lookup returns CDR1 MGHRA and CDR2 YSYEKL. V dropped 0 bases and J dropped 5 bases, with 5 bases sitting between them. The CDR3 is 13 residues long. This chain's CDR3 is CASSQDLDNEQFF. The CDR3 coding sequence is TGCGCCAGCAGCCAAGATCTCGACAATGAGCAGTTCTTC.

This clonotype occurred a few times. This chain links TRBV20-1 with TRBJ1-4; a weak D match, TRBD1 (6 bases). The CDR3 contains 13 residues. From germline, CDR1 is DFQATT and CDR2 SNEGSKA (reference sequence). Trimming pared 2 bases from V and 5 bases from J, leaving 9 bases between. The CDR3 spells CSARQGINEKLFF. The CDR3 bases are TGCAGTGCTAGACAGGGGATAAATGAAAAACTGTTTTTT.

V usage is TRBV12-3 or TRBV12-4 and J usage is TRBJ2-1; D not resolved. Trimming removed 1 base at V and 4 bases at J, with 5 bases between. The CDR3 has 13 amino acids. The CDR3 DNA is TGTGCCAGCAGTTTAGGGCAGTACAATGAGCAGTTCTTC. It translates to CASSLGQYNEQFF.

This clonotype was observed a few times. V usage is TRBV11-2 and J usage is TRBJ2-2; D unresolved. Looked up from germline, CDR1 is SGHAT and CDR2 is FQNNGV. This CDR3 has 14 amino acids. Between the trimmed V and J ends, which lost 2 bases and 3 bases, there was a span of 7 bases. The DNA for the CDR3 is TGTGCCAGCAGCTTAAGAGGTTACACCGGGGAGCTGTTTTTT. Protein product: CASSLRGYTGELFF.

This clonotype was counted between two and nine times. The CDR3 reads CSVGLTVMNTEAFF. CDR3 nucleotide sequence: TGCAGCGTGGGACTGACAGTCATGAACACTGAAGCTTTCTTT. The genes are TRBV29-1 and TRBJ1-1, with D perhaps matching TRBD1 (5 bases). Germline V gene sequence: CDR1 SQVTM, CDR2 ANQGSEA. The CDR3 spans 14 residues. Trimming removed 6 bases at V and 0 bases at J, with 14 bases between.